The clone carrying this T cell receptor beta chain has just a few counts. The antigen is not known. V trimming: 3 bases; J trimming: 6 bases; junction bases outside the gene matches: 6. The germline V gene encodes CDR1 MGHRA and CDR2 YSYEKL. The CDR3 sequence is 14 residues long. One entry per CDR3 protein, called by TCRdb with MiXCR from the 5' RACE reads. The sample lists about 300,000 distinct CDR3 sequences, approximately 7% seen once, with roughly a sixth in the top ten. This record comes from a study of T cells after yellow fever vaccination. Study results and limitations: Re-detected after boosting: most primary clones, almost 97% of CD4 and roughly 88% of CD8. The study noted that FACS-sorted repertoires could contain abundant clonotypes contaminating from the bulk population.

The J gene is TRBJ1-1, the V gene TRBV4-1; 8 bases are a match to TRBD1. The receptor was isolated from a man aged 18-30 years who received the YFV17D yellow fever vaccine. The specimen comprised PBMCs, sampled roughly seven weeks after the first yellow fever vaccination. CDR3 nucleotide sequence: TGCGCCAGCAGCCATCCAGGGACAGGTTCTGAAGCTTTCTTT. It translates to CASSHPGTGSEAFF.